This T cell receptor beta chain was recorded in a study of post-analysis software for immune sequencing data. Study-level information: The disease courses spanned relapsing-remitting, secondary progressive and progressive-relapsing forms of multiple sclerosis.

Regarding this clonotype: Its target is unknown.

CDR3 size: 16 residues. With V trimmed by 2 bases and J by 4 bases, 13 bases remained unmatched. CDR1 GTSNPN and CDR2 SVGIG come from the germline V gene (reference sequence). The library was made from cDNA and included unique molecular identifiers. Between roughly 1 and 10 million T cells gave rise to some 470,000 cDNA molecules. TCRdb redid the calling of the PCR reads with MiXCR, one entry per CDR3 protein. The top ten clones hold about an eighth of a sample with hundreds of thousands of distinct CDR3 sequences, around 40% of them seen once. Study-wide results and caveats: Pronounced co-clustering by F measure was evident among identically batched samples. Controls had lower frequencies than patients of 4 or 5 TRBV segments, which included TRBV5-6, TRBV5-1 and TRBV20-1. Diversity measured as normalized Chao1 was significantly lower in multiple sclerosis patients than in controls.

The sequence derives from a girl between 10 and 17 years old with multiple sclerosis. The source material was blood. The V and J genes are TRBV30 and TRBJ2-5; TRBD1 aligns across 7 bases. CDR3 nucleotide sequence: TGTGCCTGGAGTCCTTTCCATCGGGGACAGAGAGAGACCCAGTACTTC. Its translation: CAWSPFHRGQRETQYF.